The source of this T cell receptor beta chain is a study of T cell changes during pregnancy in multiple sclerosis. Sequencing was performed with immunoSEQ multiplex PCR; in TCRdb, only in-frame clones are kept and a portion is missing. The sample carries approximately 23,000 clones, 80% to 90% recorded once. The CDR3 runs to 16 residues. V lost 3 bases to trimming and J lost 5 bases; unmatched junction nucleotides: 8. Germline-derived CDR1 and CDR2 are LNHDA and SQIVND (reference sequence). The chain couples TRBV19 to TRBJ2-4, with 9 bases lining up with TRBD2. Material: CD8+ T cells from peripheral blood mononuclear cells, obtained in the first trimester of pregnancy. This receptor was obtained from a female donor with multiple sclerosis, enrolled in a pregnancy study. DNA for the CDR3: TGTGCCAGTAGTATGCCTACGGGACTAGCACAAAACATTCAGTACTTC. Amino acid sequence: CASSMPTGLAQNIQYF.